Listed below are T cell receptor beta chains from one sample, sequenced in a study of breast tumors, draining lymph nodes, adjacent tissues. TCRdb fed the multiplex PCR reads into MiXCR, producing one record per CDR3 protein. Among fewer than 300,000 distinct CDR3 sequences listed, roughly 30% were seen once. Specimen: axillary lymph node tissue. These receptors all stem from a female donor with breast cancer. Some clones in this sample may be carry-over from other donors' samples. Both conserved end residues are part of each CDR3. The D gene is left open where the match is weak. Size is omitted from some rows. Given values are once, few, many or a class for expanded clones.

v_call: TRBV20-1; d_call: TRBD1; j_call: TRBJ1-4; cdr3_length: 15; clone_size: once; cdr3_nt: TGCAGTGCTAGTGCCGGGACAGGGGGCGCAGGAAAACTGTTTTTT; cdr3_aa: CSASAGTGGAGKLFF
v_call: TRBV20-1; d_call: NA; j_call: TRBJ2-5; cdr3_length: 11; clone_size: many; cdr3_nt: TGCAGTGCTACCCTTAAAGAGACCCAGTACTTC; cdr3_aa: CSATLKETQYF
v_call: TRBV6-4; d_call: NA; j_call: TRBJ1-5; cdr3_length: 15; clone_size: many; cdr3_nt: TGTGCCAGCAGTGAGCAGGGAGGAGCAGGCCAGCCCCAGCATTTT; cdr3_aa: CASSEQGGAGQPQHF
v_call: TRBV2; d_call: NA; j_call: TRBJ2-3; cdr3_length: 16; clone_size: many; cdr3_nt: TGTGCCAGCAGTTACCCACGCGGCTCGAACACAGATACGCAGTATTTT; cdr3_aa: CASSYPRGSNTDTQYF
v_call: TRBV15; d_call: TRBD2; j_call: TRBJ2-7; cdr3_length: 15; clone_size: NA; cdr3_nt: TGTGCCACCAGCAGCGTGGGACTAGGGTCCTACGAGCAGTACTTC; cdr3_aa: CATSSVGLGSYEQYF
v_call: TRBV6-6; d_call: TRBD2; j_call: TRBJ2-5; cdr3_length: 12; clone_size: many; cdr3_nt: TGTGCCAGCAGTTACCGGGAGGCGACCCAGTACTTC; cdr3_aa: CASSYREATQYF
v_call: TRBV7-9; d_call: TRBD2; j_call: TRBJ2-3; cdr3_length: 15; clone_size: NA; cdr3_nt: TGTGCCAGCAGCGGCGGAGGCGGGAGATCAGATACGCAGTATTTT; cdr3_aa: CASSGGGGRSDTQYF
v_call: TRBV6-1; d_call: NA; j_call: TRBJ1-2; cdr3_length: 14; clone_size: few; cdr3_nt: TGTGCCAGCTGGCCGGCAGGGAAGCTTCATGGCTACACCTTC; cdr3_aa: CASWPAGKLHGYTF
v_call: TRBV14; d_call: TRBD1; j_call: TRBJ2-5; cdr3_length: 15; clone_size: NA; cdr3_nt: TGTGCCAGCAGCTATTATTCGACAGGGGGAGAGACCCCGTACTTC; cdr3_aa: CASSYYSTGGETPYF
v_call: TRBV20-1; d_call: NA; j_call: TRBJ2-1; cdr3_length: 15; clone_size: NA; cdr3_nt: TGCAGTGCTAGGTCGGAACTCCGCCCCTCCAATGAGCAGTTCTTC; cdr3_aa: CSARSELRPSNEQFF
v_call: TRBV3-1; d_call: TRBD2; j_call: TRBJ2-1; cdr3_length: 15; clone_size: many; cdr3_nt: TGTGCCAGCAGCTCCAGCGGGAGATCCTACAATGAGCAGTTCTTC; cdr3_aa: CASSSSGRSYNEQFF
v_call: TRBV28; d_call: NA; j_call: TRBJ1-2; cdr3_length: 16; clone_size: NA; cdr3_nt: TGTGCCAGCAGTTCATCCGGGACCCCGAAGAGGCATGGCTACACCTTC; cdr3_aa: CASSSSGTPKRHGYTF
v_call: TRBV6-5; d_call: TRBD2; j_call: TRBJ2-2; cdr3_length: 17; clone_size: NA; cdr3_nt: TGTGCCAGCAGTGAAGGACTAGCGGGCGGTGGGACCGGGGAGCTGTTTTTT; cdr3_aa: CASSEGLAGGGTGELFF
v_call: TRBV7-2; d_call: TRBD2; j_call: TRBJ2-7; cdr3_length: 15; clone_size: once; cdr3_nt: TGTGCCAGCAGCCCTACTAGCGTCCTCTCCCACGAGCTGTACTTC; cdr3_aa: CASSPTSVLSHELYF
v_call: TRBV11-3; d_call: NA; j_call: TRBJ1-6; cdr3_length: 12; clone_size: many; cdr3_nt: TGTGCCAGCAGCTCCAGATGGGACATCCTCCACTTT; cdr3_aa: CASSSRWDILHF
v_call: TRBV7-2; d_call: TRBD1; j_call: TRBJ1-1; cdr3_length: 15; clone_size: NA; cdr3_nt: TGTGCCAGCAGCTTGGGGACAGGGGGAAGTACTGAAGCTTTCTTT; cdr3_aa: CASSLGTGGSTEAFF
v_call: TRBV9; d_call: NA; j_call: TRBJ2-7; cdr3_length: 15; clone_size: many; cdr3_nt: NA; cdr3_aa: CASSVGGGSGRAAYF
v_call: TRBV6-2/TRBV6-3; d_call: TRBD2; j_call: TRBJ2-1; cdr3_length: 15; clone_size: few; cdr3_nt: TGTGCCAGCACCCACCCGGGACTAAATTACAATGAGCAGTTCTTC; cdr3_aa: CASTHPGLNYNEQFF
v_call: TRBV20-1; d_call: NA; j_call: TRBJ1-5; cdr3_length: 19; clone_size: many; cdr3_nt: TGCAGTGCTAGTCTCGCTGGAGGGGGAGGGGCGAATAGCAATCAGCCCCAGCATTTT; cdr3_aa: CSASLAGGGGANSNQPQHF
v_call: TRBV2; d_call: TRBD2; j_call: TRBJ2-3; cdr3_length: 17; clone_size: many; cdr3_nt: TGTGCCAGCATGCGGACTAGCGGGACAACCCCCCCAGATACGCAGTATTTT; cdr3_aa: CASMRTSGTTPPDTQYF
v_call: TRBV7-2; d_call: NA; j_call: TRBJ2-1; cdr3_length: 15; clone_size: NA; cdr3_nt: TGTGCCAGCAGCCTTAGGGGACAAGGGCACAATGAGCAGTTCTTC; cdr3_aa: CASSLRGQGHNEQFF
v_call: TRBV5-4; d_call: TRBD1; j_call: TRBJ1-4; cdr3_length: 15; clone_size: many; cdr3_nt: TGTGCCAGCAGCTTCGGACAGGGGACTAATGAAAAACTGTTTTTT; cdr3_aa: CASSFGQGTNEKLFF
v_call: TRBV5-1; d_call: TRBD2; j_call: TRBJ2-1; cdr3_length: 16; clone_size: NA; cdr3_nt: TGCGCCAGCAGCTTTGGACTAGCGGGAGACTACAATGAGCAGTTCTTC; cdr3_aa: CASSFGLAGDYNEQFF
v_call: TRBV5-1; d_call: NA; j_call: TRBJ2-5; cdr3_length: 15; clone_size: many; cdr3_nt: TGCGCCAGCAGCTTGGCCCCTGAGTCGCAAGAGACCCAGTACTTC; cdr3_aa: CASSLAPESQETQYF
v_call: TRBV4-1; d_call: NA; j_call: TRBJ2-7; cdr3_length: 15; clone_size: many; cdr3_nt: TGCGCCAGCAGCCAAGATATCCGGAGATCCTACGAGCAGTACTTC; cdr3_aa: CASSQDIRRSYEQYF
v_call: TRBV24-1; d_call: TRBD2; j_call: TRBJ2-1; cdr3_length: 15; clone_size: once; cdr3_nt: TGTGCCACCAGTGACCCAGGGACTACTTCCAATGAGCAGTTCTTC; cdr3_aa: CATSDPGTTSNEQFF
v_call: TRBV24-1; d_call: NA; j_call: TRBJ2-5; cdr3_length: 14; clone_size: NA; cdr3_nt: TGTGCCACCAGTGAAAACAGGGCCCAAGAGACCCAGTACTTC; cdr3_aa: CATSENRAQETQYF
v_call: TRBV19; d_call: TRBD1; j_call: TRBJ2-7; cdr3_length: 15; clone_size: many; cdr3_nt: TGTGCCAGTAGTATTTCCGGGACAGGGCCCTACGAGCAGTACTTC; cdr3_aa: CASSISGTGPYEQYF
v_call: TRBV4-1; d_call: NA; j_call: TRBJ1-6; cdr3_length: 13; clone_size: NA; cdr3_nt: TGCGCCGGCAGCCCAAGCCCTTATTCAGCCCTCCACTTT; cdr3_aa: CAGSPSPYSALHF
v_call: TRBV20-1; d_call: NA; j_call: TRBJ1-5; cdr3_length: 14; clone_size: NA; cdr3_nt: TGCAGTGCGGTCATCGCAGGGAAGTCAGAGACCCAGCATTTT; cdr3_aa: CSAVIAGKSETQHF
v_call: TRBV12-3/TRBV12-4; d_call: TRBD1; j_call: TRBJ2-2; cdr3_length: 13; clone_size: many; cdr3_nt: TGTGCCAGCAGTTTTCAGGGGGCCGGGGAGCTGTTTTTT; cdr3_aa: CASSFQGAGELFF
v_call: TRBV6-2/TRBV6-3; d_call: TRBD2; j_call: TRBJ2-6; cdr3_length: 15; clone_size: NA; cdr3_nt: TGTGCCAGCCTCGGGGGGGCAGGGGGGGCCAACGTCCTGACTTTC; cdr3_aa: CASLGGAGGANVLTF
v_call: TRBV4-1; d_call: NA; j_call: TRBJ1-2; cdr3_length: 14; clone_size: once; cdr3_nt: NA; cdr3_aa: CAGSQAAGPYGCTF
v_call: TRBV5-5; d_call: NA; j_call: TRBJ2-1; cdr3_length: 15; clone_size: NA; cdr3_nt: TGTGCCAGCAGCTTTCAGGCAGGCTCCTACAATGAGCAGTTCTTC; cdr3_aa: CASSFQAGSYNEQFF
v_call: TRBV9; d_call: NA; j_call: TRBJ1-2; cdr3_length: 14; clone_size: NA; cdr3_nt: TGTGCCAGCAGCCCCAGCGCGGGGACGGGCGGCTACACCTTC; cdr3_aa: CASSPSAGTGGYTF
v_call: TRBV2; d_call: TRBD1; j_call: TRBJ2-5; cdr3_length: 15; clone_size: once; cdr3_nt: TGTGCCAGCAGTGAAGGGGACAGGGGTCCGGAGACCCAGTACTTC; cdr3_aa: CASSEGDRGPETQYF
v_call: TRBV24-1; d_call: NA; j_call: TRBJ2-7; cdr3_length: 13; clone_size: many; cdr3_nt: TGTGCCACCAGTCGGGGGCAACCCGACGAGCAGTACTTC; cdr3_aa: CATSRGQPDEQYF
v_call: TRBV5-1; d_call: TRBD2; j_call: TRBJ2-2; cdr3_length: 17; clone_size: NA; cdr3_nt: TGCGCCAGCAGCTACGGACTAGCGGGAGGCGGAACCGGGGAGCTGTTTTTT; cdr3_aa: CASSYGLAGGGTGELFF
v_call: TRBV13; d_call: TRBD1; j_call: TRBJ1-2; cdr3_length: 15; clone_size: NA; cdr3_nt: TGTGCCAGCAGCGTTGGTACAGGGGTTGGCCATGGCTACACCTTC; cdr3_aa: CASSVGTGVGHGYTF
v_call: TRBV7-9; d_call: NA; j_call: TRBJ1-2; cdr3_length: 14; clone_size: NA; cdr3_nt: TGTGCCAACAGCTCCCCTGGTTTAAAGAAGGGCTACACTTTC; cdr3_aa: CANSSPGLKKGYTF
v_call: TRBV11-2; d_call: NA; j_call: TRBJ2-7; cdr3_length: 19; clone_size: many; cdr3_nt: TGTGCCAGCAGCTTAGTTCTAGCAGGGGGTCCCGCGGGGGGCGGGGAGCAGTACTTC; cdr3_aa: CASSLVLAGGPAGGGEQYF
v_call: TRBV6-1; d_call: TRBD2; j_call: TRBJ2-5; cdr3_length: 19; clone_size: few; cdr3_nt: TGTGCCAGCAGTCAGAAGACTAGCGGGCTATGGGGCTGGGGAAAGACCCAGTACTTC; cdr3_aa: CASSQKTSGLWGWGKTQYF
v_call: TRBV4-1; d_call: TRBD1; j_call: TRBJ1-5; cdr3_length: 16; clone_size: many; cdr3_nt: TGCGCCAGCAGCCCCTCCCCGGGACAGGGGTTTCAGCCCCAGCATTTT; cdr3_aa: CASSPSPGQGFQPQHF